What follows is one T cell receptor (beta chain) and its context. The data derive from a study of cytomegalovirus exposure and HLA in healthy donors. The V gene's germline CDR1 is MGHRA and CDR2 YSYEKL. V lost 5 bases to trimming and J lost 2 bases; unmatched junction nucleotides: 3. The CDR3 is made up of 13 amino acids. Vbeta (60) and Jbeta (13) primers were used in the PCR. Only in-frame clones appear in the TCRdb table, and some are missing; sequencing was by immunoSEQ multiplex PCR. The sample carries 150,000 to 200,000 clones, roughly 79% recorded once. The sample was PBMCs. The V call is TRBV4-1, the J call TRBJ2-7; 7 nucleotides line up with TRBD2. The TCR was taken from a man between 40 and 49 years old in good health and CMV-seronegative. The CDR3 reads CASSSGTPYEQYF. Written as DNA, the CDR3 is TGCGCCAGCAGCAGCGGGACCCCCTACGAGCAGTACTTC.